This T cell receptor (beta chain) was profiled in a study of blood T cell repertoires in COVID-19. Overall study context: Samples came from the United States, Italy and Spain, spanning acute and convalescent COVID-19. PBMCs, B-cell-depleted T cells, or T cells provided the cDNA or gDNA that made up the material.

This CDR3 comprises 17 residues. Trimming took 6 bases from V and 2 from J, leaving 22 bases between them. Germline V gene sequence: CDR1 LNHDA, CDR2 SQIVND (reference sequence). In the original analysis: Amplification of reference gene primers was used by the study to estimate nucleated cell counts. Some clones are missing from TCRdb's copy, which holds only in-frame ones; the method was immunoSEQ multiplex PCR. That table gives V, J and clone size, and the DNA gave D and trimming. The data show approximately 92,000 clones, with roughly 84% seen just once and 2% held by the top ten. The origin of this receptor is a man aged 70 or older with active or convalescent COVID-19. The rearrangement uses TRBV19 and TRBJ1-1; D remains unclear. The sequenced sample consisted of peripheral blood. For the CDR3, the DNA is TGTGCCAGTAGCTTCATCATTGGGAGGGATGATAACACTGAAGCTTTCTTT. This encodes CASSFIIGRDDNTEAFF.